The 25 T cell receptor beta chains below were found in one sample sequenced in a study of CD8 T cells in Susac syndrome. After extraction with the RNeasy kit, about 0.45 to 1 ug of the RNA was reverse transcribed using random hexamers. TCRdb used MiXCR to reprocess the immunoSEQ multiplex PCR reads, holding one entry per CDR3 protein. The table includes fewer than 90,000 distinct CDR3 sequences, roughly 92% detected once. Specimen: CD8+ T cells from PBMCs. All receptors derive from a human donor with Susac syndrome.

This chain connects TRBV20-1 to TRBJ1-2; D perhaps matches TRBD1 (5 bases). The CDR3 totals 13 residues. Trimming took off 6 bases at V and 0 bases at J, with 11 bases between the two ends. Germline CDR1 DFQATT, CDR2 SNEGSKA (reference sequence). This CDR3 is CSAKSTANYGYTF. The CDR3 coding sequence is TGCAGTGCCAAGTCGACAGCTAACTATGGCTACACCTTC.

This chain connects TRBV28 to TRBJ1-1; tentatively, D is TRBD1 (5 bases). Between the trimmed V and J ends, which lost 6 bases and 0 bases, there was a span of 14 bases. Germline V lookup: CDR1 MDHEN, CDR2 SYDVKM. The length of the CDR3 is 15 residues. CDR3: CASRTGGGVNTEAFF. The CDR3 DNA reads TGTGCCAGCAGAACCGGGGGGGGAGTGAACACTGAAGCTTTCTTT. The whole variable domain, filled in from reference TRBV28 and TRBJ1-1, reads DVKVTQSSRYLVKRTGEKVFLECVQDMDHENMFWYRQDPGLGLRLIYFSYDVKMKEKGDIPEGYSVSREKKERFSLILESASTNQTSMYLCASRTGGGVNTEAFFGQGTRLTVV.

This chain's CDR3 is CASSMTGEETQYF. CDR3 DNA sequence: TGTGCCAGCAGCATGACAGGAGAAGAGACCCAGTACTTC. This chain joins TRBV7-9 and TRBJ2-5, with D perhaps TRBD1 (6 bases). The length of the CDR3 is 13 residues. V lost 5 bases to trimming and J lost 3 bases, with 10 bases between them. Germline CDR1 is SEHNR and CDR2 is FQNEAQ (reference sequence).

This sequence joins TRBV2 and TRBJ1-1; D call uncertain. Germline V gene sequence: CDR1 SNHLY, CDR2 FYNNEI. CDR3 length equals 14 residues. V lost 3 bases and J lost 4, with 12 bases in between. CDR3 DNA: TGTGCCAGCAGTGATATAGGGTTGGGCACTGAAGCTTTCTTT. Its protein is CASSDIGLGTEAFF.

This chain links TRBV6-6 with TRBJ1-6; 7 bases fit TRBD1. J lost 7 bases, V lost 6 bases, and 9 bases had no gene match. The CDR3 extends over 15 amino acids. Germline lookup yields CDR1 MNHNY and CDR2 SVGAGI (reference sequence). The CDR3 DNA reads TGTGCCAGCAGCAAGACCGGGACAGAAAATTCACCCCTCCACTTT. It specifies CASSKTGTENSPLHF.

The rearrangement uses TRBV27 and TRBJ1-3, with 9 bases matching TRBD1. This CDR3 spans 13 amino acids. J was trimmed by 4 bases and V by 6 bases; bases with no gene match: 1. Germline V gene lookup returns CDR1 MNHEY and CDR2 SMNVEV (reference sequence). The CDR3 spells CASRGTGGNTIYF. The CDR3, as DNA: TGTGCCAGCAGAGGGACAGGGGGAAACACCATATATTTT.

The chain is built from TRBV7-2 and TRBJ2-7, with 8 bases lining up with TRBD1. CDR3 size: 14 residues. V trimming: 5 bases; J trimming: 2 bases; junction bases outside the gene matches: 5. In germline, CDR1 is SGHTA, CDR2 FQGNSA. As DNA, the CDR3 is TGTGCCAGCAGCCCAGGGGGCTACCCCTACGAGCAGTACTTC. This codes for CASSPGGYPYEQYF.

This rearrangement joins TRBV11-2 to TRBJ1-1; D is possibly TRBD1 (5 bases). V was clipped by 0 bases and J by 4 bases, with 12 bases between them. The germline gives CDR1 SGHAT, CDR2 FQNNGV. CDR3 length equals 15 residues. This chain's CDR3 is CASSLENAGSTEAFF. The CDR3 DNA reads as TGTGCCAGCAGCTTAGAAAACGCAGGGAGCACTGAAGCTTTCTTT.

The CDR3 DNA reads as TGTGCCAGCAGCTCGGGGGTAACCTACGAGCAGTACTTC. This sequence encodes CASSSGVTYEQYF. The V call is TRBV5-4, the J call TRBJ2-7, with D tentatively TRBD2 (6 bases). The CDR3 covers 13 residues. Germline assignment: CDR1 SGHNT and CDR2 YYREEE (reference sequence). Trimming left V 3 bases short and J 2 bases short, with 9 bases between.

The chain carries TRBV13 and TRBJ2-5; 12 nucleotides match TRBD2. This CDR3 region has 16 residues. The ends lost 6 bases at V and 1 base at J; junction bases unmatched: 6. CDR1 and CDR2 (germline): PRHDT, FYEKMQ (reference sequence). CDR3 DNA sequence: TGTGCCAGCAGTTTCGGACTAGCGGGGATCCAAGAGACCCAGTACTTC. The encoded protein is CASSFGLAGIQETQYF.

The chain carries TRBV7-9 and TRBJ2-2; 7 positions agree with TRBD1. CDR3 size: 15 residues. Germline loops: CDR1 SEHNR, CDR2 FQNEAQ (reference sequence). V trimming: 10 bases; J trimming: 0 bases; junction bases outside the gene matches: 8. In nucleotides, the CDR3 is TGTGCCACCAATACTGGGACAGCGAACACCGGGGAGCTGTTTTTT. This gives the protein CATNTGTANTGELFF. Drawing the rest from reference TRBV7-9 and TRBJ2-2, the complete variable domain is DTGVSQNPRHKITKRGQNVTFRCDPISEHNRLYWYRQTLGQGPEFLTYFQNEAQLEKSRLLSDRFSAERPKGSFSTLEIQRTEQGDSAMYLCATNTGTANTGELFFGEGSRLTVL.

The chain is built from TRBV20-1 and TRBJ1-1, with TRBD1 matching over 9 bases. Germline V lookup: CDR1 DFQATT, CDR2 SNEGSKA (reference sequence). The V gene end was trimmed by 6 bases and the J gene end by 5 bases; junction bases not matched to a gene: 10. The CDR3 sequence is 14 residues long. CDR3 sequence reads: CSAAADRGWTEAFF. The DNA of the CDR3 is TGCAGTGCAGCAGCAGACAGGGGGTGGACTGAAGCTTTCTTT.

The CDR3 sequence: CSARLGRNTGELFF. CDR3 DNA: TGCAGTGCTAGACTGGGACGCAACACCGGGGAGCTGTTTTTT. The V and J genes are TRBV20-1 and TRBJ2-2; either TRBD1 or TRBD2 may fit D (5 bases each). CDR1 is DFQATT, CDR2 SNEGSKA, per germline (reference sequence). V was shortened by 2 bases and J by 2 bases, with 9 bases between the two germline ends. The CDR3 has 14 residues.

This rearrangement joins TRBV7-2 to TRBJ2-7; tentative D call: TRBD1 (6 bases). CDR1 and CDR2 from the germline V gene are SGHTA and FQGNSA. Trimming pared 6 bases from V and 0 bases from J, leaving 15 bases between. This CDR3 region has 15 residues. The CDR3 region has the DNA TGTGCCAGCAGACACAGGGCCCGCAGCTCCTACGAGCAGTACTTC. Translation gives CASRHRARSSYEQYF.

This sequence joins TRBV19 and TRBJ2-7, with 9 nucleotides matching TRBD1. V was clipped by 6 bases and J by 3 bases; unmatched bases: 12. Germline CDR1 is LNHDA and CDR2 is SQIVND (reference sequence). The CDR3 covers 16 residues. The CDR3, as DNA: TGTGCCAGTAGCATACATCGTACAGGGGGCAGCTACGAGCAGTACTTC. Residues: CASSIHRTGGSYEQYF.

The V call is TRBV5-4, the J call TRBJ1-6; the D is unclear. This CDR3 is built from 13 residues. The V gene's germline CDR1 is SGHNT and CDR2 YYREEE (reference sequence). V was clipped by 0 bases and J by 8 bases, with 6 bases between them. The CDR3 region is CASSLDGYSPLHF. The CDR3 DNA reads TGTGCCAGCAGCTTGGACGGTTATTCACCCCTCCACTTT.

This chain joins TRBV6-2 or TRBV6-3 and TRBJ2-2; D ambiguous. The CDR3 has 13 amino acids. Germline lookup yields CDR1 MNHEY and CDR2 SVGEGT. Trimming shortened V by 2 bases and J by 6 bases, and 7 bases separated the two germline ends. The CDR3 is CASSYVHPGELFF. CDR3 nucleotides: TGTGCCAGCAGTTACGTACATCCCGGGGAGCTGTTTTTT.

The gene calls are TRBV6-5 and TRBJ2-1; a possible D gene is TRBD2 (6 bases). This CDR3 region has 15 residues. In germline, CDR1 is MNHEY, CDR2 SVGAGI. Trimming shortened V by 4 bases and J by 3 bases, and 13 bases separated the two germline ends. The CDR3 DNA follows: TGTGCCAGCAGTTCAGGATCGGGAGTCTACAATGAGCAGTTCTTC. Protein: CASSSGSGVYNEQFF.

The V and J genes are TRBV15 and TRBJ2-5; D remains ambiguous. There are 14 residues in the CDR3. In germline, CDR1 is LNHNV, CDR2 YYDKDF (reference sequence). The V end lost 0 bases, the J end lost 5 bases, and 10 bases lay between the germline ends. The CDR3 protein is CATSRDTAGETQYF. CDR3 sequence (DNA): TGTGCCACCAGCAGAGATACAGCTGGCGAGACCCAGTACTTC.

The genes are TRBV7-2 and TRBJ2-3; TRBD2 is a possible D gene (5 bases). CDR1 is SGHTA, CDR2 FQGNSA, per germline. V was trimmed by 1 base and J by 4 bases, leaving 9 bases between them. This CDR3 is built from 14 residues. Here the CDR3 DNA reads TGTGCCAGCAGCTTAGGGACTGTCGCAGATACGCAGTATTTT. Translating it yields CASSLGTVADTQYF.

The V and J genes are TRBV18 and TRBJ2-7, with TRBD2 as a possible D gene (5 bases). The germline V gene has CDR1 KGHSH and CDR2 LQKENI. Trimming cost V 2 bases and J 3 bases, with 11 bases left between them. CDR3 size: 14 residues. The CDR3 DNA follows: TGTGCCAGCTCACCATGGGAGAAAATCTACGAGCAGTACTTC. The encoded protein is CASSPWEKIYEQYF.

The chain uses TRBV5-1 and TRBJ2-5; TRBD2 matches 11 bases. CDR3 length: 16 amino acids. The V gene's germline CDR1 is SGHRS and CDR2 YFSETQ. J lost 7 bases, V lost 1 base, and 9 bases had no gene match. The CDR3 sequence is CASSLPTSGGMMTQYF. Here the CDR3 DNA reads TGCGCCAGCAGCTTGCCCACTAGCGGGGGTATGATGACCCAGTACTTC.

The chain recombines TRBV7-9 with TRBJ1-1, with 8 positions matching TRBD1. CDR1 SEHNR and CDR2 FQNEAQ come from the germline V gene (reference sequence). The CDR3 sequence is 16 residues long. Germline trimming cut 4 bases from V and 4 bases from J; bases unmatched to any gene: 11. The CDR3 here is CASSSGDRFMSTEAFF. The CDR3 DNA reads TGTGCCAGCAGCTCCGGGGACAGGTTTATGAGCACTGAAGCTTTCTTT.

This sequence joins TRBV15 and TRBJ2-5, with 7 bases that match TRBD2. This CDR3 has 15 residues. Trimming took 0 bases from V and 0 from J; bases not matched to a gene: 1. Looked up from germline, CDR1 is LNHNV and CDR2 is YYDKDF (reference sequence). The CDR3 sequence is CATSREGGYQETQYF. For the CDR3, the DNA is TGTGCCACCAGCAGAGAGGGGGGGTACCAAGAGACCCAGTACTTC. Complete variable domain (other parts from reference TRBV15 and TRBJ2-5): DAMVIQNPRYQVTQFGKPVTLSCSQTLNHNVMYWYQQKSSQAPKLLFHYYDKDFNNEADTPDNFQSRRPNTSFCFLDIRSPGLGDTAMYLCATSREGGYQETQYFGPGTRLLVL.

V gene TRBV6-5 combines with J gene TRBJ1-5; tentatively, D is TRBD1 (5 bases). The CDR3 covers 13 residues. Germline CDR1 and CDR2: MNHEY and SVGAGI. The V end lost 5 bases, the J end lost 4 bases, and 9 bases lay between the germline ends. CDR3 sequence: CASSIGTNQPQHF. The CDR3 nucleotides are TGTGCCAGCAGTATCGGGACGAATCAGCCCCAGCATTTT.